These 8 T cell receptor beta chains originate from one sample sequenced in a study of T-cell reconstitution after alpha-beta-depleted transplantation in children. Using unique molecular identifiers, the investigators prepared the TCRbeta library. From the PCR reads, TCRdb called clonotypes with MiXCR, one entry per CDR3 protein. In the table there are over 400,000 distinct CDR3 sequences, about 45% of which are singletons. This material consisted of PBMCs, taken before TCRalphabeta/CD19-depleted stem cell transplant. The source of these receptors is a girl under 10 years old with aplastic anemia, due to receive a stem cell transplant.

This clonotype was seen a handful of times. This chain connects TRBV12-3 or TRBV12-4 to TRBJ1-4, with D unresolved. There are 14 residues in the CDR3. V was clipped by 1 base and J by 13 bases, with 16 bases between them. For the CDR3, the DNA is TGTGCCAGCAGTTTAGATACAGCCGGCGTGGGACTGTTTTTT. Translating gives CASSLDTAGVGLFF.

In this sample, this clonotype turned up a few times. The chain recombines TRBV27 with TRBJ2-7; maybe TRBD2 (6 bases). The germline CDR1 and CDR2 sequences are MNHEY and SMNVEV (reference sequence). This CDR3 is 13 amino acids long. Trimming took off 7 bases at V and 3 bases at J, with 13 bases between the two ends. The CDR3 nucleotides are TGTGCCAGCAATAATCACGGGAGCTACGAGCAGTACTTC. Protein product: CASNNHGSYEQYF.

The chain links TRBV15 to TRBJ2-7, with TRBD1 matching 8 bases. Germline CDR1 LNHNV, CDR2 YYDKDF (reference sequence). This CDR3 has 15 amino acids. Trimming at V came to 1 base and at J to 3 bases, leaving 5 bases not matched to a gene. The CDR3 nucleotides read TGTGCCACCAGCAGAGGTTCAGGGGGCTTCTACGAGCAGTACTTC. This translates into CATSRGSGGFYEQYF.

This clonotype was observed a few times. V usage is TRBV11-2 and J usage is TRBJ1-3; possible D gene TRBD1, 6 bases. Trimming removed 7 bases at V and 7 bases at J, with 14 bases between. This CDR3 has 13 residues. Per the germline V gene, CDR1 is SGHAT and CDR2 is FQNNGV. CDR3 sequence (DNA): TGTGCCAGCACCGCAGAGGGGGGGAACACCATATATTTT. Amino acid sequence: CASTAEGGNTIYF.

The chain joins TRBV7-9 to TRBJ1-1; 8 positions agree with TRBD1. Germline V gene sequence: CDR1 SEHNR, CDR2 FQNEAQ (reference sequence). This CDR3 contains 12 residues. Trimming cost V 6 bases and J 7 bases; bases outside gene matches: 4. CDR3 nucleotides: TGTGCCAGCAGTACAGGGGGTTTTGAAGCTTTCTTT. Translation: CASSTGGFEAFF. The complete variable domain, with remaining parts taken from reference TRBV7-9 and TRBJ1-1, reads DTGVSQNPRHKITKRGQNVTFRCDPISEHNRLYWYRQTLGQGPEFLTYFQNEAQLEKSRLLSDRFSAERPKGSFSTLEIQRTEQGDSAMYLCASSTGGFEAFFGQGTRLTVV.

This clonotype was seen a handful of times. The CDR3 sequence is CASSRGTSGRTDTQYF. The CDR3 nucleotides read TGTGCCAGCAGCCGCGGGACTAGCGGCCGGACAGATACGCAGTATTTT. The chain carries TRBV6-1 and TRBJ2-3, with TRBD2 matching 11 bases. Per the germline V gene, CDR1 is MNHNS and CDR2 is SASEGT. Trimming cost V 6 bases and J 3 bases; bases outside gene matches: 8. The CDR3 has 16 amino acids.

This clonotype occurred many times. V and J are TRBV20-1 and TRBJ2-3; a possible D gene is TRBD2 (5 bases). V was clipped by 6 bases and J by 0 bases, with 16 bases between them. The CDR3 extends over 15 amino acids. Germline V gene sequence: CDR1 DFQATT, CDR2 SNEGSKA (reference sequence). CDR3: CSAPIRGGSTDTQYF. The CDR3 DNA is TGCAGTGCCCCCATACGCGGCGGGAGCACAGATACGCAGTATTTT.

At least ten counts were recorded for this clonotype. V and J are TRBV12-3 or TRBV12-4 and TRBJ2-3, with 8 bases lining up with TRBD2. The junction had 15 bases not matched to a gene; V was cut back by 7 bases and J by 9 bases. The CDR3 has 15 amino acids. The CDR3 region has the DNA TGTGCCAGCAATTTCGGGGGGGTCTGGGGAGAGACGCAGTATTTT. Its translation: CASNFGGVWGETQYF.